The clone carrying this T cell receptor beta chain appeared many times. The antigen is unknown. Amplified TCR beta CDR3 regions were obtained using RNA transcripts as template. First-round RT-PCR relied on HTBI primers, and a second-round multiplex PCR came next. Via MiXCR, TCRdb re-called the multiplex PCR reads, giving one row per CDR3 protein. Altogether roughly 350,000 distinct CDR3 sequences are present, roughly 15% being singletons, with the ten largest covering 2% to 3%. These data are taken from a study of Graves' ophthalmopathy and Graves' hyperthyroidism. The study, taken as a whole, reports: Both a 70.59% sensitivity and a roughly 72% specificity characterized the model's predictions of ophthalmopathy progression. A 13-signature model separated ophthalmopathy from stable hyperthyroidism, reaching 85% to 90% sensitivity and about 81% specificity cross-validated.

With 6 bases clipped from V and 4 bases from J, the junction kept 11 bases outside the gene matches. Germline-derived CDR1 and CDR2 are MNHEY and SMNVEV (reference sequence). The CDR3 sequence is 15 residues long. Each hyperthyroidism patient was newly diagnosed, with under 2 months' duration, and aged 18 to 65. The TCR was taken from an adult woman with stable Graves' hyperthyroidism. The sample consisted of peripheral blood. The gene calls are TRBV27 and TRBJ2-7; 8 bases are a match to TRBD2. As DNA, the CDR3 is TGTGCCAGCAGCCTTAGGCAGACTAGCGAGTACGAGCAGTACTTC. It translates to CASSLRQTSEYEQYF.